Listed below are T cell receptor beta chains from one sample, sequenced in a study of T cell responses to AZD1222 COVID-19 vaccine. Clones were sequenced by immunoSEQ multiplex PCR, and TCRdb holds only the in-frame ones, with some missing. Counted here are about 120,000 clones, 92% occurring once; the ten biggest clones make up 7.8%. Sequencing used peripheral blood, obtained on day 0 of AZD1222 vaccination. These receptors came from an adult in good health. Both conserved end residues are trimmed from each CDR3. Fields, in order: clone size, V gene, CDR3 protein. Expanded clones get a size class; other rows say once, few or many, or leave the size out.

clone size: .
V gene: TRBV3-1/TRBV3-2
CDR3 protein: ASSPLKGRAF

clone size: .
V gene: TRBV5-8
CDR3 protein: ASSLSGGTYNEQF

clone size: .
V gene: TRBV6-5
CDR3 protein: ASKPGQGYTEAF

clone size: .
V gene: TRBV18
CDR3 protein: ASSTGQGDQPQH

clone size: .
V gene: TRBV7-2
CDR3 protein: ASSISGGAYEQY

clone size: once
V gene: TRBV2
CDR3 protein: ASRAGPGNSPLH

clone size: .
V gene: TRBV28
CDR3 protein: ASSSGQANQPQH

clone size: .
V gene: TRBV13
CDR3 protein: ASSLGGGRVNEQF

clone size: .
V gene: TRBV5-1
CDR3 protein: ASSPERSSMGAF

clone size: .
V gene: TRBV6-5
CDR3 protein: ASMKVQGAGEKLF

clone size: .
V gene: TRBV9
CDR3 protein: ASSMGRETQY

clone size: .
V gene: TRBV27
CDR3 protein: ASSLAQGVYEQY

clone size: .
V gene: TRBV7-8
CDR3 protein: ASSWATETYYGYT

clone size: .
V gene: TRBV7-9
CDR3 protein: ASSRQGRSDTQY

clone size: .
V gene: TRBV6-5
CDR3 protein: ASRMTQSYEQY

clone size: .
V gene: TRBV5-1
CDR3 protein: ASSLAVKRANVLT

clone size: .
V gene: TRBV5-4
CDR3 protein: ASSLVGPLIEQF

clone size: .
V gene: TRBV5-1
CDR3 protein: ASSRQGADTEAF

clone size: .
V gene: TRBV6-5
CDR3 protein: ASSYQSGGNQPQH

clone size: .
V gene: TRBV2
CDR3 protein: ASSIGGNTEAF

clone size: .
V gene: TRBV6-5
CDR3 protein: ASSRAGLDEKLF

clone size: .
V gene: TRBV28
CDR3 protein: ASSLSGGWVTEAF

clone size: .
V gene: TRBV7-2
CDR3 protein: ASSLGGRGAF

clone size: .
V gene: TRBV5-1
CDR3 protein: ASSFGPPRIDSPLH

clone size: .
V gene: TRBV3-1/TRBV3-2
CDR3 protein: ASSQVDGGDQPQH

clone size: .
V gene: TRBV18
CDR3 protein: ASSPKIRETSTDTQY

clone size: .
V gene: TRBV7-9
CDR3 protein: ASSQEGQGTEAF

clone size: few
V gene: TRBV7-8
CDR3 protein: ASSWYLADATDTQY

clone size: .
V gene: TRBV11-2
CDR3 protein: ASSLNRNSNQPQH

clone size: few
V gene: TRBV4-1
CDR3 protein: ASSQDQGLTSTDTQY

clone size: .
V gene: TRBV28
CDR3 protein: ASSFYRHNYDGYT

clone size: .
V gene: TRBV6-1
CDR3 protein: ASTQGKAANYGYT

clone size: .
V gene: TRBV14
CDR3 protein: ASSQERHSGNTIY

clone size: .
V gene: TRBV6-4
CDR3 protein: ASPPGLGTEAF

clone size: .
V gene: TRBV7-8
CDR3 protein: ASSLILGPDAEAF

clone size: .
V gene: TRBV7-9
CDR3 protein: ASSLARDRGLTGELF

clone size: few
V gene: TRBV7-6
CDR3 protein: ASSFEDRGSSPLH

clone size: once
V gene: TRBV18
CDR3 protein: ASSPGTGGGTQY

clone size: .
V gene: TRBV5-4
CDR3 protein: ASSSPGLGTDTQY

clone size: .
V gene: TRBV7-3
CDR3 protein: ASSLLGTPVSYT

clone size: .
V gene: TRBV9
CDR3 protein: ASSAGTDDNYGYT

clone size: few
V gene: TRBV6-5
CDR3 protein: ASSYSTGYYGYT

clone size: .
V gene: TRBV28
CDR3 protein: ASSFQTGNSPLH

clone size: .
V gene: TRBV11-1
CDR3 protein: ASSAMQGSRTQY

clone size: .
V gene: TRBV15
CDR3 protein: ATSREQGTKNIQY

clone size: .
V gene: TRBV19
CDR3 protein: ASSVSGGQGMENSPLH

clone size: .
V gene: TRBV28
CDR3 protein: ASSLRQSWTEAF

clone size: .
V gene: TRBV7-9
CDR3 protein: ASSLTGGTEAF

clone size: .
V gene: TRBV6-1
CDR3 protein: ASSERRLGGDTQY

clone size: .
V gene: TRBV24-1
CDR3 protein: ATGPGQGKETQY

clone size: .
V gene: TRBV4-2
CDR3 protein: ASSSPGDRNSPLH

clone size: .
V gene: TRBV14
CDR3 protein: ASSQVIGRVSMKEETQY

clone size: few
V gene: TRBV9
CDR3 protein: ASSAADSYEQY

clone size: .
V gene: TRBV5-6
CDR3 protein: ASRGWGKGEKLF

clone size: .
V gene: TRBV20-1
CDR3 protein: SASQGDTQY